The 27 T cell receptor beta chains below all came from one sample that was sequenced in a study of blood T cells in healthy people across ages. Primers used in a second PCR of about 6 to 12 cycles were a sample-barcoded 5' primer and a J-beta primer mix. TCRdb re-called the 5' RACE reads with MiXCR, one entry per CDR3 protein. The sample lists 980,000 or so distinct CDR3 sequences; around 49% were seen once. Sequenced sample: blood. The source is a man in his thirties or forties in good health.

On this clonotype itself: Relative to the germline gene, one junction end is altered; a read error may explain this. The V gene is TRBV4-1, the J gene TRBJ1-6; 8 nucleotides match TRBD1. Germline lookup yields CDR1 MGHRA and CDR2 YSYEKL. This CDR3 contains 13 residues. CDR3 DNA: TGCGCCTGCAGCTATGACAGGGGAGCACCCCTCCACTTT. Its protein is CACSYDRGAPLHF.

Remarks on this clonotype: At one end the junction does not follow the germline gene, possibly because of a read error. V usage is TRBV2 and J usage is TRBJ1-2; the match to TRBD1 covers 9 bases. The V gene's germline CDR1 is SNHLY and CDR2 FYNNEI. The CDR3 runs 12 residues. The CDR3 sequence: CTSSLDRGGYTF. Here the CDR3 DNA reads TGTACCAGCAGTTTGGACAGGGGTGGCTACACCTTC.

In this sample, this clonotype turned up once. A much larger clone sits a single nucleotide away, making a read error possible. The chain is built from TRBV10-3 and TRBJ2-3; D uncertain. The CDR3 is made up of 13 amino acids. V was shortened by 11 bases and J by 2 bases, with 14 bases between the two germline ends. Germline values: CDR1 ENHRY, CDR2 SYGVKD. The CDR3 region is CAATAPDTDTQYF. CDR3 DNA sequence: TGTGCCGCCACGGCCCCTGACACAGATACGCAGTATTTT.

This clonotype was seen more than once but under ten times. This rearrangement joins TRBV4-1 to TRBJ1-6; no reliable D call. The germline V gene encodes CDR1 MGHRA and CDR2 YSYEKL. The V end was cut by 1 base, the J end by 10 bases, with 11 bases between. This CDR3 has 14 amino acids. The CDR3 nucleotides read TGCGCCAGCAGCCAAGCCCGTAGCTTATCACCCCTCCACTTT. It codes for CASSQARSLSPLHF.

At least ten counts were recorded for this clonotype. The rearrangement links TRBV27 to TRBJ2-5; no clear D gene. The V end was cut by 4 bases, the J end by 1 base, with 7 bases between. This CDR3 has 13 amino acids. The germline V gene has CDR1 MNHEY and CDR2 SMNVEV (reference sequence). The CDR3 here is CASSWRGQETQYF. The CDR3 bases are TGTGCCAGCAGTTGGCGCGGCCAAGAGACCCAGTACTTC.

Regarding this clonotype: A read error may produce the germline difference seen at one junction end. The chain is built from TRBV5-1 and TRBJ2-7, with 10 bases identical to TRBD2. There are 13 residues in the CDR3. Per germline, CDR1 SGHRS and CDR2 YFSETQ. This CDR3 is CVSSVAGGYEQYF. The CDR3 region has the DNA TGCGTCAGCAGCGTAGCGGGAGGCTACGAGCAGTACTTC.

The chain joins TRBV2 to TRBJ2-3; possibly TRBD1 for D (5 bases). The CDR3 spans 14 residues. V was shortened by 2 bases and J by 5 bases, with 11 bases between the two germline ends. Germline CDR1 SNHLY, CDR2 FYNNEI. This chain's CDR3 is CASSERQGKDTQYF. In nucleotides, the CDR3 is TGTGCCAGCAGTGAACGGCAGGGCAAAGATACGCAGTATTTT.

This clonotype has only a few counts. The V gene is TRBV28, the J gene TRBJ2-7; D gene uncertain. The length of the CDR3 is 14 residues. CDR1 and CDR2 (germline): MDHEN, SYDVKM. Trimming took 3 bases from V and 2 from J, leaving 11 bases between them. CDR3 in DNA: TGTGCCAGCAGTTTGGTAGCAGAAACCTACGAGCAGTACTTC. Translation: CASSLVAETYEQYF.

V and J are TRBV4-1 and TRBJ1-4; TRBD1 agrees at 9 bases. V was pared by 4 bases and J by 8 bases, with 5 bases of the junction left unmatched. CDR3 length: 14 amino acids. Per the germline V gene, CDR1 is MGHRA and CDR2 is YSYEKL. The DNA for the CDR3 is TGCGCCAGCAGCCCCCGACAGGGGGAGGAAAAACTGTTTTTT. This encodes CASSPRQGEEKLFF.

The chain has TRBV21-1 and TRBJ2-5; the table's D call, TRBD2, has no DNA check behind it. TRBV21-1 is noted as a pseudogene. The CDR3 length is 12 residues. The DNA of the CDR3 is TGTGCCAGCAGCAAATCCCTAGGGGAGCAGTACTTC. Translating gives CASSKSLGEQYF.

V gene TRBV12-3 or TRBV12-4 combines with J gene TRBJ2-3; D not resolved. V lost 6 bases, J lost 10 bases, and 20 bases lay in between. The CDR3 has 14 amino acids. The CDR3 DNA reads TGTGCCAGCAGCCACACGCGTGCGGATAATCCGCAGTATTTT. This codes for CASSHTRADNPQYF.

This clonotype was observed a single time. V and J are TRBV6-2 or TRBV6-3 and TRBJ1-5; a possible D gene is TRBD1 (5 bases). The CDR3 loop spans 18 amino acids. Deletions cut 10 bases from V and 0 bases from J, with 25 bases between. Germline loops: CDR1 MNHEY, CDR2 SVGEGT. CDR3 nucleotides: TGTGCCACCGCCAATAGTATTGGGACTCTGGGTAGCAATCAGCCCCAGCATTTT. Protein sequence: CATANSIGTLGSNQPQHF.

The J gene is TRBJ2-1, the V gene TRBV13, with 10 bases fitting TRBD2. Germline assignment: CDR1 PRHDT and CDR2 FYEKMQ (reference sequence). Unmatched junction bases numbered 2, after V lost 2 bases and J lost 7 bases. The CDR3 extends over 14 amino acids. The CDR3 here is CASSLLAGENEQFF. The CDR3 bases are TGTGCCAGCAGCTTACTAGCGGGGGAAAATGAGCAGTTCTTC.

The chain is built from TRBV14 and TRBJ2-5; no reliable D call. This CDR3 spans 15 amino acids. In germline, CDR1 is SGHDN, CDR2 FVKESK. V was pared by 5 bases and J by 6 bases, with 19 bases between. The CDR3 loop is CASSSRTGPIQTQYF. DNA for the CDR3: TGTGCCAGCAGCTCCCGGACCGGCCCTATCCAGACCCAGTACTTC.

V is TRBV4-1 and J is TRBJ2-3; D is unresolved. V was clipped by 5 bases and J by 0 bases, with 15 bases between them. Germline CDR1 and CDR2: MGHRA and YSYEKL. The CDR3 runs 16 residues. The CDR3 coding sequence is TGCGCCAGCAGCGCTCGGACGCGAACTAGCACAGATACGCAGTATTTT. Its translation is CASSARTRTSTDTQYF.

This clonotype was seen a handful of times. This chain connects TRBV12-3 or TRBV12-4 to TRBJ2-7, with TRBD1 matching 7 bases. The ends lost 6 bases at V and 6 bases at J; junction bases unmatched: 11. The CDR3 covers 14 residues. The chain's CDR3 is CASSYRGKEGEQYF. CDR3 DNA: TGTGCCAGCAGCTACAGGGGAAAAGAAGGCGAGCAGTACTTC.

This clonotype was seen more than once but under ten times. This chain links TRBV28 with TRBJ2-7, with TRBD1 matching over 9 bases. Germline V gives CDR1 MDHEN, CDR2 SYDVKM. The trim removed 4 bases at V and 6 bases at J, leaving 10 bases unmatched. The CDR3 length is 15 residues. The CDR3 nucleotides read TGTGCCAGCAGTTCTTCCGGGACAGGGTTGAGCGAGCAGTACTTC. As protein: CASSSSGTGLSEQYF.

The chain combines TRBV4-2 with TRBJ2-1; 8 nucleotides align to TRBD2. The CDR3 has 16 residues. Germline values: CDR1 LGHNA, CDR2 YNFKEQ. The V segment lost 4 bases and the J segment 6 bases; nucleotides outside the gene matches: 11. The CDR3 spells CASSPSSGGRVNEQFF. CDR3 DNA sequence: TGTGCCAGCAGCCCCAGTTCGGGGGGGAGGGTCAATGAGCAGTTCTTC.

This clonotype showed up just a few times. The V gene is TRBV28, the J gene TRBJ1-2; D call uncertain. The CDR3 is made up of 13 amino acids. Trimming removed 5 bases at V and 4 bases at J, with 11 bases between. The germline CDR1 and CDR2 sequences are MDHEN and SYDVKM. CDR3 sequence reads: CASSPPGIYGYTF. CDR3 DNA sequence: TGTGCCAGCAGTCCCCCCGGGATCTATGGCTACACCTTC.

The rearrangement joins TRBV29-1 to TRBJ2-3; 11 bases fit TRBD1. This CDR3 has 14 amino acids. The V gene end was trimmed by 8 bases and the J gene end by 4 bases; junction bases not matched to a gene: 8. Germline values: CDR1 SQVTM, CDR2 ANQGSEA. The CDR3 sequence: CSPGQGGSPDTQYF. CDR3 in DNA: TGCAGCCCGGGACAGGGGGGGTCTCCAGATACGCAGTATTTT.

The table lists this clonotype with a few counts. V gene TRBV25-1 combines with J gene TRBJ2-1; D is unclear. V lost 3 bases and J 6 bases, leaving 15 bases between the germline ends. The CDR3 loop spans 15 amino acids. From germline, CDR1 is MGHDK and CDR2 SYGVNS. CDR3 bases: TGTGCCAGCAGTGACCAGGCGATCGGTGGCAATGAGCAGTTCTTC. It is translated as CASSDQAIGGNEQFF.

The CDR3 DNA reads as TGTGCCAGCCGTGGGTCCGGGGGCCACCAAGAGACCCAGTACTTC. This encodes CASRGSGGHQETQYF. The rearrangement joins TRBV6-2 or TRBV6-3 to TRBJ2-5; D might be TRBD1 or TRBD2, each matching 6 bases. The CDR3 has 15 amino acids. Germline V gives CDR1 MNHEY, CDR2 SVGEGT. The V gene lost 8 bases and the J gene lost 0 bases, with 16 bases spanning the gap.

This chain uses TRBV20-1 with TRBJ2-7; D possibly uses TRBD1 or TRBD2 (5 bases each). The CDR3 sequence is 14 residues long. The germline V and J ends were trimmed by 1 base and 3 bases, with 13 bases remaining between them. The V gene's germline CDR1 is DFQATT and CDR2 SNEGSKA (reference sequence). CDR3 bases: TGCAGTGCTAGAGTTCCCGGGACCGTCTACGAGCAGTACTTC. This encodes CSARVPGTVYEQYF.

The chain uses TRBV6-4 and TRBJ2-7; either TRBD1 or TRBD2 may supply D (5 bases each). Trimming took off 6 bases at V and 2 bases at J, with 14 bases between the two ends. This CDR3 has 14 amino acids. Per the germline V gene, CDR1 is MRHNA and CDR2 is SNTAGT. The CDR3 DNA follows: TGTGCCAGCAGCCGGGACGGTAGCGCCTACGAGCAGTACTTC. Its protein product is CASSRDGSAYEQYF.

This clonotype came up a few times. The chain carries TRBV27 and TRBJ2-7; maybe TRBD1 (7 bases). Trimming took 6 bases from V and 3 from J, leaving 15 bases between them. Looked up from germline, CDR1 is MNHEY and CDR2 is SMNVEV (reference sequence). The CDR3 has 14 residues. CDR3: CASSDQGGYYEQYF. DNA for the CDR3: TGTGCCAGCAGCGATCAGGGGGGATACTACGAGCAGTACTTC.

The CDR3 reads CASRPDSQVEKLFF. The CDR3 DNA reads as TGTGCCAGCAGACCGGACAGTCAGGTTGAAAAACTGTTTTTT. The V and J genes are TRBV7-3 and TRBJ1-4; possibly TRBD1 for D (6 bases). This CDR3 spans 14 amino acids. Germline V lookup: CDR1 SGHTA, CDR2 FQGTGA. Trimming took 6 bases from V and 7 from J, leaving 15 bases between them.

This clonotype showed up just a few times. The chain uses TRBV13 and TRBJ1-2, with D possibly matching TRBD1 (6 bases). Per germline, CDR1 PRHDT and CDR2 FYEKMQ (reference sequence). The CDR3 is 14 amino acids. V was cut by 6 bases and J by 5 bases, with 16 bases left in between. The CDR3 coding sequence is TGTGCCAGCAGGCTATCCGACAGGAGTTATGGCTACACCTTC. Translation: CASRLSDRSYGYTF.